The clone carrying this T cell receptor (beta chain) has a count of ten or more. Its specificity is not known. This sample was included in a study of human T cells and chemical hapten exposure. Study-level results: Higher patch test scores went with higher counts of PT1 expanded TCRs.

TCRdb itself ran the RACE reads through MiXCR, one entry per CDR3 protein. The sample contains around 340,000 distinct CDR3 sequences, around 6.9% of which appear only once. The CDR3 extends over 14 amino acids. Between the trimmed V and J ends, which lost 6 bases and 2 bases, there was a span of 12 bases. CDR1 is SNHLY, CDR2 FYNNEI, per germline. As to time point: patch test 1, 2 weeks after DPC sensitization. Documented treatment: therapeutic diphenylcyclopropenone sensitization with weekly scalp DPC. The chain recombines TRBV2 with TRBJ2-3, with a weak D call TRBD1 (5 bases). The sample in question was whole blood, obtained in connection with sensitization to the hapten diphenylcyclopropenone (DPC). The sequence was collected from a woman younger than 30 with alopecia areata. Some clones in this sample may be carry-over from other donors' samples. Written as DNA, the CDR3 is TGTGCCAGCAGAGAGACAGCATTCACAGATACGCAGTATTTT. Translating it yields CASRETAFTDTQYF.